Shown below are 19 T cell receptor beta chains from a single sample sequenced in a study of blood T cells in healthy people across ages. Through a sample-barcoded 5' primer and a J-beta primer mix, a second PCR was run for about 6 to 11 cycles. TCRdb used MiXCR to reprocess the 5' RACE reads, holding one entry per CDR3 protein. The repertoire holds 1.5 million to 2 million distinct CDR3 sequences, roughly 30% seen once, with 7.7% in the top ten. Sequencing input: blood. Receptor source: a woman between 25 and 40 years old in good health.

The chain employs TRBV30 and TRBJ2-7; a possible D gene is TRBD1 (6 bases). V gave up 3 bases and J gave up 6 bases, with 15 bases separating them. The CDR3 runs to 13 residues. Germline V gives CDR1 GTSNPN, CDR2 SVGIG (reference sequence). CDR3 coding DNA: TGTGCCTGGAGCTACACAGGGAGAAGCGAGCAGTACTTC. This codes for CAWSYTGRSEQYF.

With regard to this clonotype: This may come from a read error, since a much larger clone is one base off. The rearrangement links TRBV6-6 to TRBJ1-6, with D perhaps TRBD1 (5 bases). CDR1 is MNHNY, CDR2 SVGAGI, per germline (reference sequence). The CDR3 extends over 15 amino acids. Here the CDR3 DNA reads TGTGCCGGCAGTTACTCGACAGTAAAGAATTCACCCCTCCACTTT. Its protein product is CAGSYSTVKNSPLHF.

V is TRBV5-1 and J is TRBJ2-3; D possibly uses TRBD1 or TRBD2 (6 bases each). Trimming stripped 0 bases from V and 6 bases from J, with 14 bases between. CDR1 is SGHRS, CDR2 YFSETQ, per germline. This CDR3 is 15 amino acids long. The CDR3 nucleotides read TGCGCCAGCAGCTTGGCCCTCGGGGGCATGGATACGCAGTATTTT. It is translated as CASSLALGGMDTQYF.

Only a few counts were recorded for this clonotype. This rearrangement joins TRBV6-6 to TRBJ2-3; 11 positions agree with TRBD2. Germline loops: CDR1 MNHNY, CDR2 SVGAGI (reference sequence). Germline trimming cut 8 bases from V and 2 bases from J; bases unmatched to any gene: 9. CDR3 length: 16 amino acids. CDR3 sequence (DNA): TGTGCCAGCGGTTCCCCACTAGCGGGAGACACAGATACGCAGTATTTT. Protein: CASGSPLAGDTDTQYF.

This clonotype showed up just a few times. The rearrangement links TRBV20-1 to TRBJ2-3, with D unclear. V lost 6 bases and J 2 bases, leaving 18 bases between the germline ends. Germline assignment: CDR1 DFQATT and CDR2 SNEGSKA (reference sequence). CDR3 length: 15 amino acids. CDR3 bases: TGCAGTGCCGCCCCCACTCTACTTTTCACAGATACGCAGTATTTT. Amino acid sequence: CSAAPTLLFTDTQYF.

Comments on this clonotype: A much bigger clone sits one base away, suggesting this may be a read error. The rearrangement links TRBV10-3 to TRBJ2-7, with 8 nucleotides matching TRBD1. V trimming: 2 bases; J trimming: 2 bases; junction bases outside the gene matches: 5. The CDR3 has 15 amino acids. The germline gives CDR1 ENHRY, CDR2 SYGVKD. As DNA, the CDR3 is TGTGCCATCAGTGAGCCAAGGACAGGGCCCTACGAGCAGTACTTC. Translation gives CAISEPRTGPYEQYF.

V usage is TRBV24-1 and J usage is TRBJ2-1; no clear D. CDR3 size: 12 residues. CDR1 is KGHDR, CDR2 SFDVKD, per germline. Trimming took 9 bases from V and 7 from J, leaving 12 bases between them. In DNA, the CDR3 is TGTGCCACCTCCTCGGAGAATAATGAGCAGTTCTTC. Translating it yields CATSSENNEQFF.

This sequence joins TRBV7-3 and TRBJ2-2; TRBD2 might be the D (5 bases). Trimming removed 3 bases from V and 4 bases from J, with 9 bases in between. This CDR3 has 14 residues. Germline CDR1 is SGHTA and CDR2 is FQGTGA. CDR3 region: CASSFGDLTGELFF. CDR3 bases: TGTGCCAGCAGCTTCGGGGATCTCACCGGGGAGCTGTTTTTT. The variable domain in full, with the rest retrieved from reference TRBV7-3 and TRBJ2-2, is GAGVSQTPSNKVTEKGKYVELRCDPISGHTALYWYRQSLGQGPEFLIYFQGTGAADDSGLPNDRFFAVRPEGSVSTLKIQRTERGDSAVYLCASSFGDLTGELFFGEGSRLTVL.

This clonotype has a count of ten or more. The chain combines TRBV7-9 with TRBJ2-1; TRBD2 aligns across 12 bases. Per germline, CDR1 SEHNR and CDR2 FQNEAQ (reference sequence). The CDR3 is 16 amino acids. The ends lost 5 bases at V and 4 bases at J; junction bases unmatched: 6. The CDR3 DNA follows: TGTGCCAGCAGCACGACTAGCGGGGGCCCATACAATGAGCAGTTCTTC. The encoded protein is CASSTTSGGPYNEQFF. The variable domain in full, with the rest retrieved from reference TRBV7-9 and TRBJ2-1, is DTGVSQNPRHKITKRGQNVTFRCDPISEHNRLYWYRQTLGQGPEFLTYFQNEAQLEKSRLLSDRFSAERPKGSFSTLEIQRTEQGDSAMYLCASSTTSGGPYNEQFFGPGTRLTVL.

As regards this clonotype: Given a much more abundant clone one base away, this may be a read error. The chain has TRBV14 and TRBJ2-1, with TRBD2 as a possible D gene (5 bases). Germline CDR1 and CDR2: SGHDN and FVKESK. CDR3 length: 19 amino acids. The V end was cut by 4 bases, the J end by 6 bases, with 28 bases between. The CDR3 loop reads CASSPTRPGGREACNEQFF. In DNA form, the CDR3 reads TGTGCCAGCAGCCCGACAAGACCTGGAGGCCGCGAAGCCTGCAATGAGCAGTTCTTC.

V usage is TRBV7-2 and J usage is TRBJ2-5; 8 nucleotides align to TRBD2. This CDR3 contains 14 residues. Germline V gives CDR1 SGHTA, CDR2 FQGNSA. Unmatched junction bases numbered 9, after V lost 5 bases and J lost 7 bases. The chain's CDR3 is CASSPTCSGVTQYF. The CDR3 region has the DNA TGTGCCAGCAGCCCCACTTGTAGCGGGGTGACCCAGTACTTC.

The rearrangement uses TRBV29-1 and TRBJ2-3; the D gene is possibly TRBD2 (6 bases). The CDR3 is made up of 12 amino acids. Germline values: CDR1 SQVTM, CDR2 ANQGSEA. V lost 6 bases, J lost 4 bases, and 11 bases lay in between. In DNA form, the CDR3 reads TGCAGCGTCGATGGAGGGCCAGATACGCAGTATTTT. Its protein product is CSVDGGPDTQYF.

This clonotype was found a few times. This chain uses TRBV5-1 with TRBJ2-7; D unclear. The CDR3 is made up of 14 amino acids. CDR1 and CDR2 from the germline V gene are SGHRS and YFSETQ. Trimming took off 4 bases at V and 0 bases at J, with 11 bases between the two ends. For the CDR3, the DNA is TGCGCCAGCAGCCTGACTGTTTTCTCCTACGAGCAGTACTTC. It is translated as CASSLTVFSYEQYF.

This clonotype came up many times. This chain links TRBV29-1 with TRBJ1-1; TRBD1 might be the D (6 bases). The CDR3 is made up of 13 amino acids. In germline, CDR1 is SQVTM, CDR2 ANQGSEA. V was pared by 1 base and J by 7 bases, with 13 bases between. CDR3 nucleotides: TGCAGCGTTGAAGGGGGGGGGCCCCTTGAAGCTTTCTTT. It specifies CSVEGGGPLEAFF.

The chain employs TRBV7-8 and TRBJ2-1; D might be TRBD1 or TRBD2, each matching 5 bases. This CDR3 region has 13 residues. Germline CDR1 reads SGHVS; CDR2 reads FQNEAQ. V lost 0 bases and J 13 bases, leaving 13 bases between the germline ends. The CDR3 loop is CASSLALRETQFF. CDR3 coding DNA: TGTGCCAGCAGCTTAGCGCTCAGGGAGACCCAGTTCTTC. Full variable domain (remainder filled in from reference TRBV7-8 and TRBJ2-1): GAGVSQSPRYKVAKRGQDVALRCDPISGHVSLFWYQQALGQGPEFLTYFQNEAQLDKSGLPSDRFFAERPEGSVSTLKIQRTQQEDSAVYLCASSLALRETQFFGPGTRLTVL.

The gene calls are TRBV2 and TRBJ2-4, with TRBD1 matching 10 bases. The J call may be incorrect, as the DNA end agrees better with TRBJ2-5. The germline V gene has CDR1 SNHLY and CDR2 FYNNEI. The CDR3 has 15 residues. The CDR3 protein is CASGPDRGRGKTQYF. CDR3 nucleotides: TGTGCCAGCGGGCCCGACAGGGGGCGCGGGAAGACCCAGTACTTC.

The rearrangement joins TRBV19 to TRBJ1-1; D not resolved. With 9 bases removed from V and 0 bases from J, the gap between germline ends came to 14 bases. CDR1 LNHDA and CDR2 SQIVND come from the germline V gene (reference sequence). The CDR3 length is 14 residues. CDR3 loop: CASQKASMNTEAFF. CDR3 coding DNA: TGTGCCAGCCAGAAGGCGTCCATGAACACTGAAGCTTTCTTT.

This clonotype was recorded at least ten times. The chain is built from TRBV4-1 and TRBJ2-6, with D unclear. Trimming removed 4 bases at V and 8 bases at J, with 21 bases between. This CDR3 has 17 residues. The germline V gene has CDR1 MGHRA and CDR2 YSYEKL. The DNA of the CDR3 is TGCGCCAGCAGCCCCCCCCTTCAGGAGCAGGTTTCCAACGTCCTGACTTTC. Protein: CASSPPLQEQVSNVLTF.

This clonotype was observed a few times. V usage is TRBV7-3 and J usage is TRBJ1-1; 8 bases are a match to TRBD1. The V gene's germline CDR1 is SGHTA and CDR2 FQGTGA. J was trimmed by 6 bases and V by 1 base; bases with no gene match: 16. The CDR3 extends over 18 amino acids. The CDR3 DNA reads as TGTGCCAGCAGCTTAAGAGGGGCAGGGGCAGGGGGCCAAGCTGAAGCTTTCTTT. This encodes CASSLRGAGAGGQAEAFF.